This paragraph reports one T cell receptor beta chain. What it recognizes is unknown. Patients had blood sampled at baseline and again on cycle 4 day 1 and cycle 7 day 1. This CDR3 comprises 13 residues. CDR1 PRHDT and CDR2 FYEKMQ come from the germline V gene (reference sequence). Deletions cut 9 bases from V and 1 base from J, with 10 bases between. This specimen comes from a study of OX40 agonist ivuxolimab in advanced cancers. Study context: The group had a mean age of roughly 65 years, ranged from roughly 20 to 80, and was 75% to 85% male. Overall study results and limits: The study found that CD8+ T cells averaged more expanded clones than CD4+.

Produced via immunoSEQ multiplex PCR; TCRdb's table is partial and in-frame only. Among tens of thousands of clones listed, 92% were seen once. This TCR derives from an adult with an advanced solid tumor such as melanoma, head and neck, liver or kidney cancer. Here the sequenced sample was CD4+ or CD8+ T cells sorted from blood, taken in a trial of the OX40 agonist ivuxolimab. The rearrangement uses TRBV13 and TRBJ2-4, with D possibly being TRBD2 (5 bases). CDR3 nucleotides: TGTGCCAGTAGCAGCGGTGCCAAAAACATTCAGTACTTC. It specifies CASSSGAKNIQYF.